This T cell receptor (beta chain) is drawn from a study of technical replicates of blood from several donors. Assay: immunoSEQ multiplex PCR; the TCRdb copy retains only in-frame clones and omits some. The sample holds about 57,000 clones, around 86% seen once. The CDR3 totals 15 residues. The germline V gene has CDR1 MRHNA and CDR2 SNTAGT. Between the trimmed V and J ends, which lost 6 bases and 2 bases, there was a span of 17 bases. The sequence came from a human donor in good health. Some clones in this sample may be carry-over from other donors' samples. This chain connects TRBV6-4 to TRBJ2-7; D is possibly TRBD2 (7 bases). Sequencing used PBMCs. The CDR3 here is CASSAELGGPYEQYF. The CDR3 DNA sequence: TGTGCCAGCAGCGCGGAATTGGGGGGGCCCTACGAGCAGTACTTC.